Each of the 9 T cell receptor beta chains below was sequenced from the same sample in a study of response to subunit inactivated influenza vaccine. TCRdb ran MiXCR on the RT-PCR reads and lists one entry per CDR3 protein. In the table there are 800,000 to 1,000,000 distinct CDR3 sequences, 21% of which are singletons. The material was PBMCs from blood, obtained roughly 5 days after vaccination. These receptors were taken from a man aged 45-60 years who received an inactivated influenza vaccine.

The V call is TRBV5-1, the J call TRBJ1-1; TRBD1 aligns across 10 bases. V shed 4 bases and J 9 bases; nucleotides not matched to a gene: 9. The germline V gene has CDR1 SGHRS and CDR2 YFSETQ. There are 14 residues in the CDR3. CDR3 DNA: TGCGCCAGCAGCCCCGGACAGGGGGTTTATAAAGCTTTCTTT. Its translation: CASSPGQGVYKAFF.

The chain joins TRBV5-1 to TRBJ2-7, with D perhaps matching TRBD2 (6 bases). The germline gives CDR1 SGHRS, CDR2 YFSETQ. This CDR3 region has 15 residues. Deletions cut 0 bases from V and 7 bases from J, with 17 bases between. The CDR3 coding sequence is TGCGCCAGCAGCTTGGTGCTGTCGGGAGTGGGAGAGCAGTACTTC. Its translation: CASSLVLSGVGEQYF.

J is TRBJ2-3 and V is TRBV20-1; 7 bases match TRBD1. In germline, CDR1 is DFQATT, CDR2 SNEGSKA (reference sequence). The ends lost 6 bases at V and 4 bases at J; junction bases unmatched: 7. CDR3 length: 13 residues. The CDR3 bases are TGCAGTGCCGCCGGGACAGTTGCAGATACGCAGTATTTT. Translating it yields CSAAGTVADTQYF.

The rearrangement joins TRBV2 to TRBJ2-1, with D possibly TRBD1 on 5 matching bases. Germline-derived CDR1 and CDR2 are SNHLY and FYNNEI. This CDR3 is built from 11 residues. Trimming took 6 bases from V and 8 from J, leaving 8 bases between them. CDR3 sequence (DNA): TGTGCCAGCAGGTCACAGGATGAGCAGTTCTTC. It yields the protein CASRSQDEQFF. Based on the CDR3 plus reference TRBV2 and TRBJ2-1, the full variable domain is EPEVTQTPSHQVTQMGQEVILRCVPISNHLYFYWYRQILGQKVEFLVSFYNNEISEKSEIFDDQFSVERPDGSNFTLKIRSTKLEDSAMYFCASRSQDEQFFGPGTRLTVL.

This clonotype has just a few counts. The chain employs TRBV7-9 and TRBJ1-2; 7 nucleotides align to TRBD1. The V gene's germline CDR1 is SEHNR and CDR2 FQNEAQ (reference sequence). The CDR3 runs to 16 residues. V dropped 6 bases and J dropped 5; count of bases not matched to a gene: 15. The CDR3 sequence: CASSLEYRGGRYGYTF. In DNA, the CDR3 is TGTGCCAGCAGTCTTGAATACAGGGGAGGACGGTATGGCTACACCTTC.

The V gene is TRBV24-1, the J gene TRBJ2-2, with 7 bases lining up with TRBD1. V shed 4 bases, J shed 1 base, and the junction held 8 bases outside the gene matches. Per the germline V gene, CDR1 is KGHDR and CDR2 is SFDVKD. The length of the CDR3 is 17 residues. The CDR3 sequence is CATSDPYRGKNTGELFF. The CDR3 DNA sequence: TGTGCCACCAGTGACCCATACAGGGGAAAGAACACCGGGGAGCTGTTTTTT.

This clonotype was picked up a small number of times. The gene calls are TRBV29-1 and TRBJ2-7; D not resolved. The CDR3 length is 11 residues. CDR1 is SQVTM and CDR2 is ANQGSEA in the germline V gene. V lost 1 base and J lost 3, with 4 bases in between. The CDR3 region has the DNA TGCAGCGTTGAAGTCTACTACGAGCAGTACTTC. Its protein is CSVEVYYEQYF.

This clonotype was counted at least ten times. A read error may account for a junction end that differs from germline. The rearrangement links TRBV29-1 to TRBJ1-1; 7 nucleotides match TRBD1. CDR1 is SQVTM, CDR2 ANQGSEA, per germline. The CDR3 loop spans 12 amino acids. CDR3 nucleotides: TGCAGCGCAGCACAGGGGAACGCTGAAGCTTTCTTT. It is translated as CSAAQGNAEAFF.

The V call is TRBV28, the J call TRBJ2-5; tentative D call: TRBD2 (6 bases). The CDR3 is 16 amino acids. V lost 1 base, J lost 5 bases, and 17 bases lay in between. Germline V gives CDR1 MDHEN, CDR2 SYDVKM. CDR3 protein: CASSLFGRGPAETQYF. The CDR3 coding sequence is TGTGCCAGCAGTTTATTCGGGCGGGGTCCCGCGGAGACCCAGTACTTC.